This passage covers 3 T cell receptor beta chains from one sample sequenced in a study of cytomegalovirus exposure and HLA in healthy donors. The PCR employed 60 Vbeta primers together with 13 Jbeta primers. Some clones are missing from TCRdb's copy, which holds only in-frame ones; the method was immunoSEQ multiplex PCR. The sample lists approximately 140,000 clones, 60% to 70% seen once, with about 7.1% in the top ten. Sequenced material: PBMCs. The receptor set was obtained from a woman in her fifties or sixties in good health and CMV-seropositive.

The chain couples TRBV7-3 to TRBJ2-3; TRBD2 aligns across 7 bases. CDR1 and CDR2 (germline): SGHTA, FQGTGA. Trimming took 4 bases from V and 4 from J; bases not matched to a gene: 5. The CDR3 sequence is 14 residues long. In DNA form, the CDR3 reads TGTGCCAGCAGCTCTGGCCTAGCGGCAGATACGCAGTATTTT. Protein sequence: CASSSGLAADTQYF.

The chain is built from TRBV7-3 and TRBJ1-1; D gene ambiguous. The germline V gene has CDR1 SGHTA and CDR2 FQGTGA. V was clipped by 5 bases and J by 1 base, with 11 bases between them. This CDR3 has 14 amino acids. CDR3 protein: CASSKIHGNTEAFF. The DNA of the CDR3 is TGTGCCAGCAGCAAAATTCACGGGAACACTGAAGCTTTCTTT.

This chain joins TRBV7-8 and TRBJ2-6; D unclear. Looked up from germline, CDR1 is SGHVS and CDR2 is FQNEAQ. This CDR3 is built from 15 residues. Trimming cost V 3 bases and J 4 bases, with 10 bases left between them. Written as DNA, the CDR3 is TGTGCCAGCAGCTTGACTGTTCACGGGGCCAACGTCCTGACTTTC. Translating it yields CASSLTVHGANVLTF.